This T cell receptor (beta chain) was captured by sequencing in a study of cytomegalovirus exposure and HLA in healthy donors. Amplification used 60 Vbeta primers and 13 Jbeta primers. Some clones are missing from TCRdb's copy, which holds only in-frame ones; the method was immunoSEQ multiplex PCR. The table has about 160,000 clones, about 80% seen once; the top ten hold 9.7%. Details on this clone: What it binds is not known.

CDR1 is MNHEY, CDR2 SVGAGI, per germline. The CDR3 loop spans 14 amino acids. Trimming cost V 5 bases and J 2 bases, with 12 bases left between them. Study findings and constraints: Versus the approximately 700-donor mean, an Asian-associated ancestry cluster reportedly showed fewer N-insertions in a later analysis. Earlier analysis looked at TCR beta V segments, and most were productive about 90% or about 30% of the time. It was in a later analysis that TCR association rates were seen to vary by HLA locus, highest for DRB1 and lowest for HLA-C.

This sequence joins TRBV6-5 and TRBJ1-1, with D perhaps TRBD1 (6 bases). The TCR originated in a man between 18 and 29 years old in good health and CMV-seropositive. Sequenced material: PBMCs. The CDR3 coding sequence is TGTGCCAGCAGTCCGGACAGCACAAACACTGAAGCTTTCTTT. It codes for CASSPDSTNTEAFF.